One TCR beta chain is described in this entry. These data are taken from a study of metastatic and nonmetastatic thyroid tumors. Across the study: Across peripheral blood and tumor or nodule tissue samples taken from malignant and benign thyroid patients, the repertoires were compared with one another.

Source study methods: Using the CDR3 differences seen across clinicopathological groups, the authors built a distant-metastasis classifier for papillary thyroid cancer, which was meant to discriminate distant-metastatic patients. TCRdb re-clonotyped the PCR reads through MiXCR. The V and J calls follow TCRdb's processing rather than the paper's. The data contain 3,700 or so clones, about 37% of them singletons. There were no patients who had received any treatment before thyroid surgery. CDR3 size: 14 residues. The V gene's germline CDR1 is LGHDT and CDR2 YNNKEL (reference sequence). The ends lost 6 bases at V and 3 bases at J; junction bases unmatched: 3.

The sequence came from a male donor with papillary thyroid cancer or a benign thyroid nodule (not recorded which). Some clones in this sample may be carry-over from other donors' samples. Sequencing input: adjacent normal tissue. The rearrangement joins TRBV3-1 to TRBJ2-3; 10 bases agree with TRBD2. CDR3 protein: CASRLAGETDTQYF. The CDR3 coding sequence is TGTGCCAGCAGGCTAGCGGGAGAAACAGATACGCAGTATTTT.